A selection of T cell receptor beta chains follows, all from one sample in a study of blood T cell repertoires in COVID-19. Sequenced by immunoSEQ multiplex PCR; TCRdb stores in-frame clones only, minus some. The sample consists of about 15,000 clones, approximately 88% of them appearing once. Sequenced input: peripheral blood. These TCRs come from a woman in her sixties or seventies in a cohort sampled during active or convalescent COVID-19. Each CDR3 is given with its conserved first and last residue. The D gene is left open where the match is weak. Clone size appears in some rows only: once, few, many, or a class for an expanded clone.

V gene	D gene	J gene	clone size	CDR3 protein	CDR3 DNA
TRBV7-2	NA	TRBJ1-3	NA	CASRFDSRNTIYF	TGTGCCAGCAGATTCGACAGCCGAAACACCATATATTTT
TRBV5-6	TRBD1	TRBJ2-4	once	CASSYGTGRGDIQYF	TGTGCCAGCAGCTACGGGACAGGGAGAGGGGACATTCAGTACTTC
TRBV6-5	NA	TRBJ2-5	NA	CASSYWVSGTQYF	TGTGCCAGCAGCTATTGGGTGTCGGGAACCCAGTACTTC
TRBV6-2/TRBV6-3	NA	TRBJ1-2	NA	CASSYSCTTRDSNYGYTF	TGTGCCAGCAGTTACTCTTGCACTACTCGGGATTCTAACTATGGCTACACCTTC
TRBV5-1	NA	TRBJ1-6	few	CASRLQGKENSPLHF	TGCGCCAGCAGACTGCAGGGGAAGGAGAATTCACCCCTCCACTTT
TRBV20-1	NA	TRBJ2-3	NA	CSASGPADTQYF	TGCAGTGCTAGTGGGCCAGCAGATACGCAGTATTTT
TRBV3-1/TRBV3-2	TRBD2	TRBJ2-5	NA	CASSHPTLAEETQYF	TGTGCCAGCAGCCATCCCACACTAGCGGAAGAGACCCAGTACTTC
TRBV2	TRBD1	TRBJ2-2	few	CASRADRAYTGELFF	TGTGCCAGCAGGGCGGACAGGGCCTACACCGGGGAGCTGTTTTTT
TRBV7-7	TRBD2	TRBJ2-3	once	CASSPEGLAGGTDTQYF	TGTGCCAGCAGCCCAGAGGGACTAGCGGGGGGCACAGATACGCAGTATTTT
TRBV4-1	TRBD2	TRBJ2-7	once	CASSHGITSGGPYEQYF	TGCGCCAGCAGCCATGGCATCACTAGCGGGGGGCCCTACGAGCAGTACTTC
TRBV6-5	NA	TRBJ1-5	NA	CASISGAPGQPQHF	TGTGCCAGCATTTCTGGGGCGCCCGGGCAGCCCCAGCATTTT
TRBV2	NA	TRBJ1-2	few	CASKQGTNYGYTF	TGTGCCAGCAAACAGGGAACAAACTATGGCTACACCTTC
TRBV2	TRBD2	TRBJ2-7	NA	CASKRGGYEQYF	TGTGCCAGCAAACGGGGGGGGTACGAGCAGTACTTC
TRBV5-1	TRBD1	TRBJ2-5	NA	CASSLGRDSPAKETQYF	TGCGCCAGCAGCTTGGGTCGGGACAGTCCTGCAAAAGAGACCCAGTACTTC
TRBV28	NA	TRBJ1-5	NA	CASSKSRKGNQPQHF	TGTGCCAGCAGTAAGAGCAGGAAGGGCAATCAGCCCCAGCATTTT
TRBV7-2	NA	TRBJ1-1	NA	CASSWGRNTEAFF	TGTGCCAGCAGCTGGGGGCGGAACACTGAAGCTTTCTTT
TRBV27	NA	TRBJ2-7	once	CASSLSKGPVSYEQYF	TGTGCCAGCAGTTTATCTAAGGGGCCGGTCTCCTACGAGCAGTACTTC
TRBV5-1	NA	TRBJ2-5	NA	CASSLVARGETQYF	TGCGCCAGCAGCTTGGTGGCCCGAGGAGAGACCCAGTACTTC
TRBV10-3	NA	TRBJ1-2	NA	CAITPAGGPNYGYTF	TGTGCCATCACCCCCGCCGGGGGGCCTAACTATGGCTACACCTTC
TRBV30	NA	TRBJ1-1	NA	CAWRPRVNTEAFF	TGTGCCTGGAGGCCCCGGGTGAACACTGAAGCTTTCTTT
TRBV9	TRBD2	TRBJ2-2	NA	CASSVLGGVPGELFF	TGTGCCAGCAGCGTATTGGGAGGGGTCCCCGGGGAGCTGTTTTTT
TRBV19	NA	TRBJ2-5	NA	CASSIQGLPGRETQYF	TGTGCCAGTAGTATACAGGGGCTGCCGGGTAGGGAGACCCAGTACTTC